These 7 T cell receptor beta chains originate from one sample sequenced in a study of cytomegalovirus exposure and HLA in healthy donors. Profiling relied on immunoSEQ multiplex PCR, and the TCRdb table lists in-frame clones only, not all of them. The sample lists approximately 280,000 clones, approximately 88% occurring once. Sequences were obtained from PBMCs. These receptors came from a young woman in good health and CMV-seronegative.

The chain employs TRBV27 and TRBJ2-2, with TRBD1 matching 10 bases. From germline, CDR1 is MNHEY and CDR2 SMNVEV (reference sequence). V lost 5 bases and J lost 4; bases outside the gene matches: 4. CDR3 length equals 15 residues. The CDR3 region is CASSPWTGGTGELFF. The DNA of the CDR3 is TGTGCCAGCAGTCCCTGGACAGGGGGCACCGGGGAGCTGTTTTTT.

The chain joins TRBV28 to TRBJ1-1; D is perhaps TRBD1 (6 bases). The germline V gene has CDR1 MDHEN and CDR2 SYDVKM. Trimming cost V 6 bases and J 6 bases, with 14 bases left between them. This CDR3 contains 13 residues. CDR3 sequence reads: CASRESTGSEAFF. In nucleotides, the CDR3 is TGTGCCAGCAGAGAAAGTACAGGGTCTGAAGCTTTCTTT.

This clone was seen a single time. The genes are TRBV14 and TRBJ2-2; 8 bases are shared with TRBD1. Germline CDR1 and CDR2: SGHDN and FVKESK. With 2 bases clipped from V and 9 bases from J, the junction kept 8 bases outside the gene matches. This CDR3 has 15 amino acids. The CDR3 reads CASSQWTGNSRELFF. The CDR3 coding sequence is TGTGCCAGCAGCCAATGGACAGGGAATTCGAGGGAGCTGTTTTTT.

The chain recombines TRBV19 with TRBJ2-7; the match to TRBD1 covers 12 bases. Trimming cost V 4 bases and J 5 bases; bases outside gene matches: 6. Germline-derived CDR1 and CDR2 are LNHDA and SQIVND (reference sequence). This CDR3 spans 15 amino acids. The CDR3 bases are TGTGCCAGTAGTACATGGGGACAGGGGGCGGACGAGCAGTACTTC. Residues: CASSTWGQGADEQYF.

The chain employs TRBV19 and TRBJ2-2; a possible D gene is TRBD2 (5 bases). The CDR3 has 15 amino acids. The germline CDR1 and CDR2 sequences are LNHDA and SQIVND (reference sequence). The V and J ends lost 5 bases and 0 bases respectively, with 10 bases between them. This chain's CDR3 is CASSRSGSNTGELFF. The CDR3, as DNA: TGTGCCAGTAGTCGGAGCGGATCGAACACCGGGGAGCTGTTTTTT.

V usage is TRBV19 and J usage is TRBJ1-5; D might be TRBD1 (5 bases). There are 13 residues in the CDR3. Trimming removed 7 bases from V and 6 bases from J, with 13 bases in between. Germline loops: CDR1 LNHDA, CDR2 SQIVND (reference sequence). The CDR3 loop reads CASNLRGGQPQHF. Here the CDR3 DNA reads TGTGCCAGTAACTTGCGGGGCGGTCAGCCCCAGCATTTT.

The chain has TRBV28 and TRBJ2-1, with a tentative D call TRBD2 (5 bases). Germline-derived CDR1 and CDR2 are MDHEN and SYDVKM. The CDR3 loop spans 14 amino acids. Trimming removed 5 bases at V and 12 bases at J, with 20 bases between. The CDR3 nucleotides read TGTGCCAGCAGTCCTTACCGAAGGACTCCCCGGCAGTTCTTC. Amino acid sequence: CASSPYRRTPRQFF.